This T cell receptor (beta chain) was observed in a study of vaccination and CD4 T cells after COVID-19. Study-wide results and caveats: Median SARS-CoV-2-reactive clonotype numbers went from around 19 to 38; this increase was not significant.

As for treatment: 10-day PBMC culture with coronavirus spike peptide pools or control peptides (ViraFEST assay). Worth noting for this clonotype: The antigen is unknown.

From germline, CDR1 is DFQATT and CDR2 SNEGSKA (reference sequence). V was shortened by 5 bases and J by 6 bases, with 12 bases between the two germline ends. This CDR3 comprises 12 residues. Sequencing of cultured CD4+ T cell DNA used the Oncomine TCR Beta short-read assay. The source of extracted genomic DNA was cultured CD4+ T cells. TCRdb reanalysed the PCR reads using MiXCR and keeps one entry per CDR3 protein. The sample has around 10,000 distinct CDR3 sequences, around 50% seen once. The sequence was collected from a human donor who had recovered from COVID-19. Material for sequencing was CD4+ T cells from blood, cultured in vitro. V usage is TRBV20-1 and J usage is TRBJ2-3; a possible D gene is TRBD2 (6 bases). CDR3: CSAGGRGDTQYF. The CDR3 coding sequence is TGCAGTGCTGGAGGACGGGGGGATACGCAGTATTTT.